The sample holds one count of the clone carrying this T cell receptor (beta chain). Its target is unknown. Using a J-beta primer mix together with a sample-barcoded 5' primer, a second PCR was run for about 6 to 11 cycles. TCRdb called the 5' RACE reads again in MiXCR, with one record for every CDR3 protein. The sample records hundreds of thousands of distinct CDR3 sequences, around two fifths being singletons. This entry is derived from a study of blood T cells in healthy people across ages. Looking at the study overall: In model experiments, template switching was able to capture about one barcoded beta molecule for every two T cells that were present.

Whole-study results and caveats: Unsorted PBMC material precluded a definitive naive versus antigen-experienced comparison.

Input material: blood. This clonotype was sampled from a man aged 80 or over in good health.

CDR3: CASSEQREGLETQFF. The CDR3 DNA follows: TGCGCCAGCAGTGAGCAGCGGGAGGGCCTGGAGACCCAGTTCTTC. The V call is TRBV10-1, the J call TRBJ2-1; TRBD2 matches 10 bases. The CDR3 has 15 amino acids. With 2 bases clipped from V and 13 bases from J, the junction kept 11 bases outside the gene matches. Germline values: CDR1 WNHNN, CDR2 SYGVQD (reference sequence).